A few counts support the clone carrying this TCR beta chain. As processed by the authors: Counts of nucleated cells, estimated from reference gene primer amplification, were obtained. Produced via immunoSEQ multiplex PCR; TCRdb's table is partial and in-frame only. V, J and clone size were drawn from that table, and D and trimming were deduced from the DNA. The sample yields some 190,000 clones, 76% seen once. Germline V gives CDR1 MNHEY, CDR2 SVGAGI. Trimming took 6 bases from V and 7 from J, leaving 13 bases between them. This CDR3 has 14 amino acids. These data come from a study of blood T cell repertoires in COVID-19. Study as a whole: The United States, Italy and Spain were the sources of the acute and convalescent COVID-19 samples.

Cohort allocation depended upon clinical history that participants reported. Sequenced sample: PBMCs or T cells enriched from blood (not recorded which). This receptor was obtained from a woman between 50 and 59 years old with acute COVID-19. The V and J genes are TRBV6-5 and TRBJ1-6; weak D call: TRBD1 (5 bases). In DNA form, the CDR3 reads TGTGCCAGCAGCCTAAGCCAGGGAAATTCACCCCTCCACTTT. It encodes CASSLSQGNSPLHF.